Listed below are T cell receptor beta chains from one sample, sequenced in a study of human T cells and chemical hapten exposure. TCRdb re-called the 5' RACE reads through MiXCR, storing one row per CDR3 protein. Seen here are about 140,000 distinct CDR3 sequences, around 4% observed once, and the top ten hold over 1.1%. The origin of the receptors is a female donor in good health. The CDR3 runs from the conserved cysteine through the conserved F or W. The order of the fields is V gene, D gene, clone size, J gene, CDR3 protein, CDR3 DNA. A D gene is named only where the DNA matches it firmly. Where a row states a size, it is once, few, many or the class of an expanded clone; other rows omit it.

V: TRBV6-5; D: -; size: many; J: TRBJ2-1; CDR3: CASSTQQTNNEQFF; DNA: TGTGCCAGCAGTACCCAACAAACCAACAATGAGCAGTTCTTC
V: TRBV2; D: TRBD2; size: -; J: TRBJ2-7; CDR3: CASSPGSGATYEQYF; DNA: TGTGCCAGCAGTCCGGGTAGCGGGGCCACCTACGAGCAGTACTTC
V: TRBV25-1; D: -; size: -; J: TRBJ1-1; CDR3: CASSELKLNTEAFF; DNA: TGTGCCAGCAGTGAGCTAAAACTGAACACTGAAGCTTTCTTT
V: TRBV2; D: -; size: many; J: TRBJ2-4; CDR3: CASSEDGGQGENIQYF; DNA: TGTGCCAGCAGTGAAGATGGTGGGCAGGGAGAAAACATTCAGTACTTC
V: TRBV4-3; D: -; size: many; J: TRBJ1-2; CDR3: CASSQEGGPYYGYTF; DNA: TGCGCCAGCAGCCAAGAGGGGGGTCCTTACTATGGCTACACCTTC
V: TRBV29-1; D: -; size: few; J: TRBJ2-1; CDR3: CSVDPPTGSYNEQFF; DNA: TGCAGCGTTGACCCCCCTACAGGCTCCTACAATGAGCAGTTCTTC
V: TRBV25-1; D: -; size: many; J: TRBJ1-2; CDR3: CASSEYEGIGYGYTF; DNA: TGTGCCAGCAGTGAATATGAGGGGATCGGCTATGGCTACACCTTC
V: TRBV28; D: TRBD1; size: many; J: TRBJ2-7; CDR3: CASSRHRQGAYEQYF; DNA: TGTGCCAGCAGCCGCCACCGACAGGGGGCCTACGAGCAGTACTTC
V: TRBV20-1; D: -; size: many; J: TRBJ1-2; CDR3: CSATGGVFSGYTF; DNA: TGCAGTGCTACTGGAGGGGTTTTCAGTGGCTACACCTTC
V: TRBV18; D: TRBD2; size: many; J: TRBJ2-5; CDR3: CASSPPGLAEETQYF; DNA: TGTGCCAGCTCACCCCCGGGACTAGCGGAAGAGACCCAGTACTTC
V: TRBV6-2/TRBV6-3; D: -; size: many; J: TRBJ2-7; CDR3: CASKSSSYEQYF; DNA: TGTGCCAGCAAGTCGAGCTCCTACGAGCAGTACTTC
V: TRBV5-8; D: TRBD1; size: few; J: TRBJ2-5; CDR3: CASSEGQEETQYF; DNA: TGTGCCAGCAGCGAAGGACAGGAAGAGACCCAGTACTTC
V: TRBV12-3/TRBV12-4; D: -; size: many; J: TRBJ1-1; CDR3: CASGNTEAFF; DNA: TGTGCCAGCGGGAACACTGAAGCTTTCTTT
V: TRBV29-1; D: TRBD1; size: -; J: TRBJ2-2; CDR3: CSVMGQGAIGELFF; DNA: TGCAGCGTTATGGGACAGGGGGCCATTGGGGAGCTGTTTTTT
V: TRBV5-4; D: TRBD1; size: once; J: TRBJ2-3; CDR3: CASSSRTGRTDTQYF; DNA: TGTGCCAGCAGCTCCCGGACAGGTCGCACAGATACGCAGTATTTT
V: TRBV20-1; D: -; size: many; J: TRBJ1-6; CDR3: CSAIGQNSNSPLHF; DNA: TGCAGTGCTATAGGACAGAATTCTAATTCACCCCTCCACTTT